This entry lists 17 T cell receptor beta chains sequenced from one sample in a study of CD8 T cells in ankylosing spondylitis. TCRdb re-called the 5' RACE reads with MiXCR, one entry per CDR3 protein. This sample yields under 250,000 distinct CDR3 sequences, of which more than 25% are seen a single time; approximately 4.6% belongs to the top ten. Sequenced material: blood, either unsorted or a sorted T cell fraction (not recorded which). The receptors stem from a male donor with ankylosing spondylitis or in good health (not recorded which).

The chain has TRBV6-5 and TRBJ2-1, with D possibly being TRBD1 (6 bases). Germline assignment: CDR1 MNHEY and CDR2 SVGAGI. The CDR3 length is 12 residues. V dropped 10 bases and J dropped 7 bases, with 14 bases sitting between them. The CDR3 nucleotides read TGTGCCACCGTAAACAGGGCTAATGAGCAGTTCTTC. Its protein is CATVNRANEQFF.

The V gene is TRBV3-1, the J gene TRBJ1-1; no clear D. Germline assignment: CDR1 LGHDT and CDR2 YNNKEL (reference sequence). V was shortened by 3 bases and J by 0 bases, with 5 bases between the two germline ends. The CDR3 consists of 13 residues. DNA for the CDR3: TGTGCCAGCAGCCATAACATGAACACTGAAGCTTTCTTT. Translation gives CASSHNMNTEAFF.

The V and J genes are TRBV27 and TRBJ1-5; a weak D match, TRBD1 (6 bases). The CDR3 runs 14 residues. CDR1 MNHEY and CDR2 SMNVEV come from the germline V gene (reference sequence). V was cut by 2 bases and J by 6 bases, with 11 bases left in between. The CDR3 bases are TGTGCCAGCAGTTTAAGGGGGGGCTTTCAGCCCCAGCATTTT. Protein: CASSLRGGFQPQHF.

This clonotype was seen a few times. The CDR3 region is CASTQLGEGSETQYF. The DNA of the CDR3 is TGTGCCAGCACTCAGTTGGGGGAAGGGTCAGAGACCCAGTACTTC. The chain uses TRBV6-1 and TRBJ2-5; D is perhaps TRBD1 or TRBD2 (5 bases each). CDR1 is MNHNS, CDR2 SASEGT, per germline. Trimming pared 7 bases from V and 4 bases from J, leaving 19 bases between. The CDR3 contains 15 residues.

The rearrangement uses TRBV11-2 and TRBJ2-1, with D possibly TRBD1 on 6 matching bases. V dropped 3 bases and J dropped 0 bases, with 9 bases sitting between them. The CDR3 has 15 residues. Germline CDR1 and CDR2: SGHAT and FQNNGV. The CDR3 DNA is TGTGCCAGCAGCTTCCAGGACAGCTCCTACAATGAGCAGTTCTTC. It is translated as CASSFQDSSYNEQFF.

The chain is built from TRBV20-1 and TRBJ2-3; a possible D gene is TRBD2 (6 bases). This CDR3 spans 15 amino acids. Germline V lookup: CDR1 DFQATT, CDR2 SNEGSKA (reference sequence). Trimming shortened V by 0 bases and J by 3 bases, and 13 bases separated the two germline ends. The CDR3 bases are TGCAGTGCTAGAGATCTAGTCGGGGGTACAGATACGCAGTATTTT. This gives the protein CSARDLVGGTDTQYF.

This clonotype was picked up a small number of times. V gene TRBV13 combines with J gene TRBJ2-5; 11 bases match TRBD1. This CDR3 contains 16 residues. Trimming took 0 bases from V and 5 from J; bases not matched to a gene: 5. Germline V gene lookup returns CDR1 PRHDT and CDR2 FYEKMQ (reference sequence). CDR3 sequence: CASSLGGTGGKETQYF. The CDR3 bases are TGTGCCAGCAGCTTAGGGGGGACAGGGGGGAAGGAGACCCAGTACTTC.

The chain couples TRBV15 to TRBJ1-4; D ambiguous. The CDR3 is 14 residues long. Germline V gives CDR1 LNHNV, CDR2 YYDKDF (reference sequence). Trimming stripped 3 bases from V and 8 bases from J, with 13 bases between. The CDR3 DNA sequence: TGTGCCACCAGCAGTGCTCTTGATCTAGAAAAACTGTTTTTT. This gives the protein CATSSALDLEKLFF.

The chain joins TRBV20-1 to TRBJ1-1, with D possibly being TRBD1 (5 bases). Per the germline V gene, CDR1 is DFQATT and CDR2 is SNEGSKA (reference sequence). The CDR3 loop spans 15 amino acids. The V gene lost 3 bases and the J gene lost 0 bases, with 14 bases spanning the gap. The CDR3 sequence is CSASMRDRMNTEAFF. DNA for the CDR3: TGCAGTGCTAGCATGAGGGACCGAATGAACACTGAAGCTTTCTTT.

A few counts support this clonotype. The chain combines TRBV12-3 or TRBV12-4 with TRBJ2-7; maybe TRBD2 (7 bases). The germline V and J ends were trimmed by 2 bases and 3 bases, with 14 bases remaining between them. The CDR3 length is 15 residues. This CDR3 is CASSLRGAGYYEQYF. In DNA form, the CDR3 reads TGTGCCAGCAGTTTACGGGGGGCAGGCTACTACGAGCAGTACTTC.

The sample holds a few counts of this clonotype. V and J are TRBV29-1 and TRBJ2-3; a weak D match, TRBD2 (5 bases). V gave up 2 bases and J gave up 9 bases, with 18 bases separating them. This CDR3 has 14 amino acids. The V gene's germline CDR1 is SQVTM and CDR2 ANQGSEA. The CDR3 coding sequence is TGCAGCGTTGAAAGTCGTCTAGCCACCGCCACGCAGTATTTT. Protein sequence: CSVESRLATATQYF.

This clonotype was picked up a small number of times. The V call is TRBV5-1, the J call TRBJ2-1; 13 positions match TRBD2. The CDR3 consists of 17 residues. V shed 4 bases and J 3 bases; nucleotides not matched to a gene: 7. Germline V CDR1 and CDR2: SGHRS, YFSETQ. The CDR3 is CASSLGLAGVSYNEQFF. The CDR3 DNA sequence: TGCGCCAGCAGCCTCGGACTAGCGGGGGTCAGCTACAATGAGCAGTTCTTC.

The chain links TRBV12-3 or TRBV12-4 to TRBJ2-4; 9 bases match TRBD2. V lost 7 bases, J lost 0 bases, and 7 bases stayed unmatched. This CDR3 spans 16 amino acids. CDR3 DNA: TGTGCCAGCAACGTAGCGGGGGAACCAGCCAAAAACATTCAGTACTTC. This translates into CASNVAGEPAKNIQYF.

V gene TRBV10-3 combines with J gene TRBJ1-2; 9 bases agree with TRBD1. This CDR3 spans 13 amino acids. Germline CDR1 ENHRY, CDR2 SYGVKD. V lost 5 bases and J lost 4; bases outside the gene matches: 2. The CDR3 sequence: CAISRQGGYGYTF. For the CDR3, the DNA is TGTGCCATCAGTCGACAGGGGGGCTATGGCTACACCTTC.

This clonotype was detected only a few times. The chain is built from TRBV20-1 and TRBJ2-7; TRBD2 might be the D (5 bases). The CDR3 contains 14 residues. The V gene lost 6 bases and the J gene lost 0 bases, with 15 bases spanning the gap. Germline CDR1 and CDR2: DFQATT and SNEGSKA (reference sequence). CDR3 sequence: CSAQAAGVSYEQYF. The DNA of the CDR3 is TGCAGTGCGCAAGCGGCAGGCGTCTCCTACGAGCAGTACTTC.

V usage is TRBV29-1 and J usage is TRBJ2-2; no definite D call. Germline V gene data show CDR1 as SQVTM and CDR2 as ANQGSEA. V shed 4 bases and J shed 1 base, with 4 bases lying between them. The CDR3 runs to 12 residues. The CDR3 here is CSVGWNTGELFF. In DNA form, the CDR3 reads TGCAGCGTTGGGTGGAACACCGGGGAGCTGTTTTTT.

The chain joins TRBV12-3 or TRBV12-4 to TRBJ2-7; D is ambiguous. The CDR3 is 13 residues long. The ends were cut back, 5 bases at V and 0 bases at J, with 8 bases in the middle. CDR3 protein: CASSVSSSYEQYF. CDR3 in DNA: TGTGCCAGCAGTGTTAGCAGCTCCTACGAGCAGTACTTC.